This T cell receptor beta chain stems from a study of breast tumors, draining lymph nodes, adjacent tissues. Broader study findings: Tumors had less TCR diversity than lymph nodes, more than nontumor tissue. Data fit most tumor T cells coming from lymph node, expanding in tumor. Data only fit, rather than demonstrated, lymph node origin of most tumor T cells. Luminal-like breast cancer showed significantly greater tumor-nontumor repertoire similarity than basal-like breast cancer did.

Trimming left V 5 bases short and J 7 bases short, with 17 bases between. Germline CDR1 is SNHLY and CDR2 is FYNNEI. The CDR3 length is 15 residues. MiXCR was run by TCRdb on the multiplex PCR reads, yielding one entry per CDR3 protein. The table has approximately 120,000 distinct CDR3 sequences, approximately 22% seen once. Axillary draining lymph nodes of breast cancer patients supplied the node samples. This clonotype has a count of ten or more. Its antigen is still unknown. The receptor was isolated from a female donor with breast cancer. Some clones in this sample may be carry-over from other donors' samples. The chain employs TRBV2 and TRBJ2-2; possibly TRBD1 for D (5 bases). The sequenced sample consisted of axillary lymph node tissue. The CDR3 is CASSFFREVGGELFF. Written as DNA, the CDR3 is TGTGCCAGCAGTTTCTTCAGGGAAGTGGGCGGGGAGCTGTTTTTT.